A selection of T cell receptor beta chains follows, all from one sample in a study of cytomegalovirus exposure and HLA in healthy donors. Data came from immunoSEQ multiplex PCR; TCRdb stores just in-frame clones and leaves some out. The sample holds 80,000 to 95,000 clones; about 85% are singletons and the top ten take under 15%. Material: PBMCs. The receptors originated from a woman aged 40 to 55 in good health and CMV-seropositive. Both conserved end residues are part of each CDR3. D genes are given only for firm matches. Some rows have no size entry. The others give once, few or many, or a class for an expanded clone.

V gene,clone size,D gene,J gene,CDR3 protein,CDR3 DNA
TRBV6-6,.,.,TRBJ1-1,CASRPSGKQNTEAFF,TGTGCCAGCAGACCCTCAGGGAAGCAGAACACTGAAGCTTTCTTT
TRBV6-5,.,.,TRBJ2-3,CASSYSLGDTQYF,TGTGCCAGCAGTTACTCCCTCGGAGATACGCAGTATTTT
TRBV4-2,.,.,TRBJ2-1,CASSQGGVIVLNEQFF,TGTGCCAGCAGCCAAGGGGGGGTTATAGTGTTAAATGAGCAGTTCTTC
TRBV28,.,.,TRBJ1-1,CASSSPAVVNTEAFF,TGTGCCAGCAGTTCCCCGGCGGTTGTCAACACTGAAGCTTTCTTT
TRBV4-3,large,.,TRBJ1-2,CASSQEPEHPYGYTF,TGCGCCAGCAGCCAAGAACCCGAACACCCCTATGGCTACACCTTC
TRBV30,.,.,TRBJ2-3,CARGGGPSQYF,TGTGCCCGGGGCGGGGGCCCCTCGCAGTATTTT
TRBV5-1,.,.,TRBJ1-2,CASNEQGVEYGYTF,TGCGCCAGCAACGAACAGGGTGTGGAATATGGCTACACCTTC
TRBV7-2,once,TRBD1,TRBJ1-2,CASSPGTDYGYTF,TGTGCCAGCAGCCCCGGGACAGACTATGGCTACACCTTC
TRBV13,.,.,TRBJ1-1,CASSFRTVNTEAFF,TGTGCCAGCAGCTTCAGGACTGTGAACACTGAAGCTTTCTTT
TRBV7-2,.,TRBD2,TRBJ2-5,CASSFGTRGVRETQYF,TGTGCCAGCAGTTTCGGGACTAGAGGGGTCCGGGAGACCCAGTACTTC
TRBV6-1,.,TRBD1,TRBJ2-1,CASDRGIYEQFF,TGTGCCAGCGACAGGGGTATTTATGAGCAGTTCTTC
TRBV6-6,.,TRBD2,TRBJ2-1,CASRPLAALRNEQFF,TGTGCCAGCAGACCCCTAGCGGCACTACGCAATGAGCAGTTCTTC
TRBV18,.,TRBD1,TRBJ2-1,CASSRTGELYNEQFF,TGTGCCAGCTCAAGGACAGGGGAACTCTACAATGAGCAGTTCTTC
TRBV28,.,.,TRBJ2-5,CASSLYLLGGDGMPYQETQYF,TGTGCCAGCAGTTTATACCTACTCGGAGGGGACGGAATGCCATACCAAGAGACCCAGTACTTC
TRBV28,.,.,TRBJ2-3,CASIGVDTQYF,TGTGCCAGCATCGGGGTTGATACGCAGTATTTT
TRBV9,once,TRBD1,TRBJ2-1,CASSVLHRGQGEQFF,TGTGCCAGCAGCGTACTGCACAGGGGGCAAGGTGAGCAGTTCTTC
TRBV5-5,.,.,TRBJ1-1,CASSPGSEAFF,TGTGCCAGCAGCCCCGGGAGTGAAGCTTTCTTT
TRBV2,.,TRBD2,TRBJ2-5,CASSPFMTSRRQETQYF,TGTGCCAGCAGTCCCTTTATGACTAGCAGAAGGCAAGAGACCCAGTACTTC
TRBV6-5,.,.,TRBJ1-1,CASSSEAYTEAFF,TGTGCCAGCAGTTCCGAGGCCTACACTGAAGCTTTCTTT
TRBV27,.,TRBD1,TRBJ2-7,CASSPTWTGQTYEQYF,TGTGCCAGCAGTCCTACCTGGACAGGACAGACCTACGAGCAGTACTTC
TRBV7-3,.,TRBD1,TRBJ2-1,CASSSGGQYYNEQFF,TGTGCCAGCAGCTCAGGGGGACAGTACTACAATGAGCAGTTCTTC
TRBV30,.,TRBD1,TRBJ1-4,CAWSAPPPGQGREKLFF,TGTGCCTGGAGTGCTCCCCCGCCGGGACAGGGAAGGGAAAAACTGTTTTTT
TRBV6-1,.,.,TRBJ2-2,CASRSVRELFF,TGTGCCAGCCGTAGTGTGCGGGAGCTGTTTTTT
TRBV30,.,.,TRBJ1-2,CAWNLGGTHGYTF,TGTGCCTGGAATTTAGGAGGGACCCATGGCTACACCTTC
TRBV19,.,TRBD1,TRBJ1-5,CASSILDRGNQPQHF,TGTGCCAGTAGTATCTTGGACAGGGGCAATCAGCCCCAGCATTTT
TRBV19,.,.,TRBJ2-1,CASSTGSSYNEQFF,TGTGCCAGTAGTACGGGGAGCTCCTACAATGAGCAGTTCTTC
TRBV7-6,.,TRBD2,TRBJ2-1,CASSRGGAGVVDEQFF,TGTGCCAGCAGCCGCGGAGGAGCGGGAGTAGTCGATGAGCAGTTCTTC
TRBV2,.,.,TRBJ2-7,CASIRETAAYEQYF,TGTGCCAGCATTAGAGAGACAGCCGCCTACGAGCAGTACTTC
TRBV27,once,TRBD1,TRBJ1-3,CASSQTGGAGNTIYF,TGTGCCAGCAGTCAAACAGGGGGCGCTGGAAACACCATATATTTT
TRBV7-3,.,.,TRBJ2-3,CASSFSGSPTDTQYF,TGTGCCAGCAGCTTCAGCGGCAGCCCCACAGATACGCAGTATTTT
TRBV9,.,TRBD1,TRBJ2-1,CASSVTGDNEQFF,TGTGCCAGCAGCGTGACAGGGGACAATGAGCAGTTCTTC
TRBV19,.,.,TRBJ1-2,CASSILPGTRYYTF,TGTGCCAGTAGTATATTACCCGGGACAAGATACTACACCTTC
TRBV7-2,.,.,TRBJ1-2,CASSWTVSYGYTF,TGTGCCAGCAGCTGGACAGTCTCCTATGGCTACACCTTC
TRBV9,.,TRBD1,TRBJ2-7,CASSVETGGFYEQYF,TGTGCCAGCAGCGTAGAAACAGGGGGTTTCTACGAGCAGTACTTC
TRBV13,.,.,TRBJ2-7,CASSTSSYEQYF,TGTGCCAGCAGCACCAGCTCCTACGAGCAGTACTTC
TRBV9,.,.,TRBJ2-6,CASSVEGGSGANVLTF,TGTGCCAGCAGCGTGGAAGGGGGCTCTGGGGCCAACGTCCTGACTTTC
TRBV28,.,.,TRBJ2-3,CAILGRFGDTQYF,TGTGCCATCCTGGGGAGATTCGGAGATACGCAGTATTTT
TRBV5-1,.,.,TRBJ2-7,CASSLGGKRLDYEQYF,TGCGCCAGCAGCTTGGGGGGCAAAAGACTAGACTACGAGCAGTACTTC
TRBV20-1,few,.,TRBJ2-1,CTRGGVGEQFF,TGCACCCGAGGAGGCGTAGGCGAGCAGTTCTTC
TRBV5-6,few,.,TRBJ1-4,CASSLRTTIEKLFF,TGTGCCAGCAGCTTGCGGACGACTATCGAAAAACTGTTTTTT
TRBV10-3,.,TRBD1,TRBJ1-1,CAIRKDRDHTEAFF,TGTGCCATCAGGAAGGACAGGGATCACACTGAAGCTTTCTTT
TRBV6-6,few,.,TRBJ1-5,CASGGDQPQHF,TGTGCCAGCGGGGGGGATCAGCCCCAGCATTTT
TRBV12-5,few,TRBD2,TRBJ2-2,CASGFLAGGPGELFF,TGTGCTAGTGGTTTCCTAGCGGGGGGTCCCGGGGAGCTGTTTTTT
TRBV5-1,.,.,TRBJ2-5,CASSGQGDRETQYF,TGCGCCAGCAGCGGGCAGGGCGATCGGGAGACCCAGTACTTC
TRBV5-6,.,.,TRBJ1-1,CASRLQGGRTEAFF,TGTGCCAGCAGACTACAGGGTGGTCGGACTGAAGCTTTCTTT
TRBV4-3,few,.,TRBJ1-5,CASSQDRGQPQHF,TGCGCCAGCAGCCAAGATCGGGGTCAGCCCCAGCATTTT
TRBV4-1,.,TRBD1,TRBJ1-2,CASSQDIRGQGDYGYTF,TGCGCCAGCAGCCAAGATATCCGAGGACAGGGGGATTATGGCTACACCTTC
TRBV7-9,.,TRBD2,TRBJ2-7,CASSLRRAGGAWEQYF,TGTGCCAGCAGCTTAAGGCGTGCGGGAGGGGCCTGGGAGCAGTACTTC
TRBV4-1,.,.,TRBJ2-1,CASSQDWSVNEQFF,TGCGCCAGCAGCCAAGATTGGTCAGTAAATGAGCAGTTCTTC
TRBV18,.,.,TRBJ1-4,CASSPQSGHNEKLFF,TGTGCCAGCTCACCGCAAAGCGGGCATAATGAAAAACTGTTTTTT
TRBV6-4,.,.,TRBJ2-7,CASSDSGGEQYF,TGTGCCAGCAGTGACAGCGGCGGCGAGCAGTACTTC
TRBV6-5,.,.,TRBJ1-4,CASSGSNREKLFF,TGTGCCAGCAGCGGGTCCAACAGGGAAAAACTGTTTTTT
TRBV6-5,.,.,TRBJ1-1,CASRTDTWNTEAFF,TGTGCCAGCAGGACGGACACCTGGAACACTGAAGCTTTCTTT
TRBV18,.,TRBD1,TRBJ1-1,CASSPRGPGTEAFF,TGTGCCAGCTCACCCAGGGGGCCGGGCACTGAAGCTTTCTTT
TRBV6-5,.,.,TRBJ1-2,CASSFTDISANYGYTF,TGTGCCAGCAGTTTCACAGACATCTCTGCTAACTATGGCTACACCTTC